The 23 T cell receptor beta chains reported below all come from one sample, sequenced in a study of response to subunit inactivated influenza vaccine (dated by TCRdb to between 2017 and 2018). The receptor library was made with RT-PCR. Sequenced using an Illumina HiSeq 2500. TCRdb handled the public reads itself, with Q25 trimming in fastp and clone calling in MiXCR, and kept productive beta chains. Rows with one shared CDR3 protein collapse into an entry with the most common genes and DNA. In this sample the table shows more than 450,000 distinct CDR3 sequences, 12% of which occur a single time. More than 8.5% of the sample belongs to the ten largest clones. The sample was PBMCs from blood, taken on the day of vaccination. Receptor source: a man aged 50 to 59 who received an inactivated influenza vaccine. Donor details come from another sample of the same person, matched by shared clones.

V gene TRBV9 combines with J gene TRBJ2-1; D possibly corresponds to TRBD2 (6 bases). V was cut by 1 base and J by 3 bases, with 11 bases left in between. This CDR3 comprises 15 residues. CDR1 is SGDLS and CDR2 is YYNGEE in the germline V gene. The CDR3 DNA is TGTGCCAGCAGCGTATCTGAGGGAGGCTACAATGAGCAGTTCTTC. It translates to CASSVSEGGYNEQFF.

This clonotype showed up just a few times. The chain employs TRBV7-9 and TRBJ2-1; the match to TRBD2 covers 7 bases. Looked up from germline, CDR1 is SEHNR and CDR2 is FQNEAQ (reference sequence). V dropped 4 bases and J dropped 4; count of bases not matched to a gene: 7. This CDR3 region has 15 residues. The CDR3 spells CASSYTGTKYNEQFF. The CDR3 DNA sequence: TGTGCCAGCAGCTACACCGGGACTAAGTACAATGAGCAGTTCTTC.

On this clonotype: Mismatch with germline at one junction end may stem from a read error. This rearrangement joins TRBV5-6 to TRBJ2-1; no clear D gene. The germline V gene has CDR1 SGHDT and CDR2 YYEEEE. This CDR3 contains 15 residues. The chain's CDR3 is CASRFSRSSYNEQFF. DNA of the CDR3: TGTGCCAGCCGCTTTTCCCGAAGCTCCTACAATGAGCAGTTCTTC.

This chain links TRBV5-1 with TRBJ2-1; 7 bases line up with TRBD2. V was pared by 4 bases and J by 7 bases, with 11 bases of the junction left unmatched. Germline V gene lookup returns CDR1 SGHRS and CDR2 YFSETQ. The CDR3 length is 15 residues. CDR3 amino acids: CASSKQRDWGNEQFF. In nucleotides, the CDR3 is TGCGCCAGCAGCAAACAGCGGGACTGGGGAAATGAGCAGTTCTTC.

This clonotype appeared many times. The chain uses TRBV5-1 and TRBJ2-7, with 10 nucleotides matching TRBD2. CDR3 size: 14 residues. The V gene's germline CDR1 is SGHRS and CDR2 YFSETQ. After removal of 3 bases from V and 3 bases from J, the junction contained 3 bases not matched to a gene. As DNA, the CDR3 is TGCGCCAGCAGCTCTAGCGGGAGTAACTACGAGCAGTACTTC. This codes for CASSSSGSNYEQYF.

The chain carries TRBV6-1 and TRBJ1-4; 8 bases are shared with TRBD1. Germline trimming cut 6 bases from V and 3 bases from J; bases unmatched to any gene: 6. CDR1 and CDR2 from the germline V gene are MNHNS and SASEGT. The CDR3 spans 15 residues. The CDR3 nucleotides read TGTGCCAGCAGCCGGATGACAGGGGCTAATGAAAAACTGTTTTTT. It translates to CASSRMTGANEKLFF.

This clonotype was observed a handful of times. The chain recombines TRBV10-3 with TRBJ2-7; 9 bases line up with TRBD2. The CDR3 extends over 14 amino acids. CDR1 and CDR2 from the germline V gene are ENHRY and SYGVKD. The V and J ends lost 2 bases and 4 bases, in that order; junction bases with no gene match: 3. In DNA, the CDR3 is TGTGCCATCAGTGAGCCAGCGGGGGGTTACGAGCAGTACTTC. This gives the protein CAISEPAGGYEQYF.

This clonotype has at least ten counts. V gene TRBV12-3 or TRBV12-4 combines with J gene TRBJ1-1; D is perhaps TRBD1 (6 bases). The CDR3 loop spans 14 amino acids. Trimming cost V 6 bases and J 1 base, with 12 bases left between them. The CDR3: CASSPGHQNTEAFF. CDR3 in DNA: TGTGCCAGCAGCCCGGGACACCAGAACACTGAAGCTTTCTTT.

About this clonotype: An end of the junction differs from the germline gene, which may be a read error. The chain employs TRBV12-3 or TRBV12-4 and TRBJ2-7, with D tentatively TRBD2 (7 bases). The CDR3 extends over 13 amino acids. The CDR3 is CASSEQTGGALHF. The CDR3, as DNA: TGTGCCAGCAGTGAGCAGACGGGGGGCGCTTTGCACTTC.

This clonotype was counted between two and nine times. This rearrangement joins TRBV5-1 to TRBJ2-7, with 14 bases matching TRBD2. The CDR3 has 16 amino acids. With V trimmed by 4 bases and J by 6 bases, 9 bases remained unmatched. Germline V lookup: CDR1 SGHRS, CDR2 YFSETQ. In DNA, the CDR3 is TGCGCCAGCAGCGAGGGGACTAGCGGGAGAACTAGCGAGCAGTACTTC. It encodes CASSEGTSGRTSEQYF.

Only one count was recorded for this clonotype. V gene TRBV4-2 combines with J gene TRBJ2-2, with D possibly being TRBD1 or TRBD2 (5 bases each). The CDR3 has 15 amino acids. Trimming removed 1 base from V and 5 bases from J, with 11 bases in between. CDR1 is LGHNA, CDR2 YNFKEQ, per germline. CDR3 protein: CASSQGAEGTGELFF. DNA for the CDR3: TGTGCCAGCAGCCAAGGGGCCGAGGGGACCGGGGAGCTGTTTTTT.

This chain joins TRBV28 and TRBJ2-4; no clear D. V was cut by 7 bases and J by 6 bases, with 10 bases left in between. CDR3 length: 12 residues. Germline assignment: CDR1 MDHEN and CDR2 SYDVKM. The CDR3 is CASISHANIQYF. Written as DNA, the CDR3 is TGTGCCAGCATTTCCCACGCAAACATTCAGTACTTC.

This clonotype was detected many times. DNA of the CDR3: TGTGCCAGCAGTCCACCCCCGTGGCAGGGAGGCCGCACTGAAGCTTTCTTT. This translates into CASSPPPWQGGRTEAFF. The chain is built from TRBV2 and TRBJ1-1; a weak D match, TRBD1 (5 bases). The CDR3 is 17 amino acids. The germline CDR1 and CDR2 sequences are SNHLY and FYNNEI. Trimming left V 5 bases short and J 4 bases short, with 23 bases between.

V is TRBV5-6 and J is TRBJ2-7; perhaps TRBD1 as D (6 bases). V dropped 3 bases and J dropped 5 bases, with 15 bases sitting between them. Germline V gene sequence: CDR1 SGHDT, CDR2 YYEEEE. The CDR3 consists of 14 residues. In DNA, the CDR3 is TGTGCCAGCAGCTGGGGGCCCACCGGGAACGAGCAGTACTTC. Its protein product is CASSWGPTGNEQYF.

This clonotype was recorded a few times. The V and J genes are TRBV4-3 and TRBJ2-2; 8 bases match TRBD2. CDR3 length: 17 amino acids. V gave up 0 bases and J gave up 4 bases; unmatched junction bases: 7. Germline lookup yields CDR1 LGHNA and CDR2 YSLEER. The CDR3 loop is CASSQDRSGSTTGELFF. In nucleotides, the CDR3 is TGCGCCAGCAGCCAAGATAGGAGCGGGAGTACCACCGGGGAGCTGTTTTTT.

This clonotype appeared many times. The rearrangement links TRBV4-3 to TRBJ2-7; D remains ambiguous. This CDR3 contains 15 residues. The V and J ends lost 0 bases and 2 bases respectively, with 11 bases between them. CDR1 is LGHNA and CDR2 is YSLEER in the germline V gene. Here the CDR3 reads CASSQDWNRAYEQYF. CDR3 in DNA: TGCGCCAGCAGCCAAGATTGGAATCGAGCCTACGAGCAGTACTTC.

This clonotype was seen repeatedly, ten times or more. The chain links TRBV24-1 to TRBJ2-5; D not resolved. In germline, CDR1 is KGHDR, CDR2 SFDVKD. V shed 4 bases and J shed 2 bases, with 10 bases lying between them. The CDR3 has 14 residues. The CDR3 loop is CATSDPLGQETQYF. Here the CDR3 DNA reads TGTGCCACCAGTGACCCCCTTGGACAAGAGACCCAGTACTTC.

The chain is built from TRBV29-1 and TRBJ1-1; D is possibly TRBD1 (5 bases). The CDR3 totals 13 residues. Trimming pared 4 bases from V and 3 bases from J, leaving 12 bases between. Germline CDR1 and CDR2: SQVTM and ANQGSEA. CDR3 nucleotides: TGCAGCGTTGCGGGGGGAGGTTACACTGAAGCTTTCTTT. Amino acid sequence: CSVAGGGYTEAFF.

This clonotype appeared many times. The chain employs TRBV20-1 and TRBJ2-7; 11 bases are shared with TRBD2. The trim removed 3 bases at V and 0 bases at J, leaving 10 bases unmatched. The V gene's germline CDR1 is DFQATT and CDR2 SNEGSKA (reference sequence). The CDR3 totals 17 residues. Written as DNA, the CDR3 is TGCAGTGCTAGGGGGACTAGCGGTACTTGGTTCTCCTACGAGCAGTACTTC. Protein product: CSARGTSGTWFSYEQYF.

The chain links TRBV20-1 to TRBJ2-5; D is unresolved. CDR1 DFQATT and CDR2 SNEGSKA come from the germline V gene (reference sequence). V dropped 8 bases and J dropped 3 bases, with 13 bases sitting between them. This CDR3 is 12 amino acids long. CDR3 sequence reads: CSSLLMEETQYF. The CDR3 nucleotides are TGCAGTTCCCTGTTGATGGAAGAGACCCAGTACTTC.

This clonotype was observed once. The chain employs TRBV20-1 and TRBJ2-3; D unresolved. Trimming stripped 0 bases from V and 0 bases from J, with 13 bases between. The CDR3 runs to 16 residues. In germline, CDR1 is DFQATT, CDR2 SNEGSKA (reference sequence). The CDR3 nucleotides read TGCAGTGCTAGAGAATACTTGCGGTCTAGCACAGATACGCAGTATTTT. Its protein is CSAREYLRSSTDTQYF.

This clonotype appeared many times. The chain links TRBV7-3 to TRBJ1-6; D unresolved. The CDR3 runs 14 residues. Germline lookup yields CDR1 SGHTA and CDR2 FQGTGA. Trimming took 2 bases from V and 7 from J, leaving 9 bases between them. CDR3 in DNA: TGTGCCAGCAGCTTATTACCTATCAATTCACCCCTCCACTTT. This translates into CASSLLPINSPLHF.

This chain links TRBV5-1 with TRBJ2-3; possible D gene TRBD2, 6 bases. Germline V gene data show CDR1 as SGHRS and CDR2 as YFSETQ. The CDR3 extends over 16 amino acids. V was clipped by 0 bases and J by 0 bases, with 11 bases between them. The CDR3 DNA reads as TGCGCCAGCAGCTTGGGGCTAGCGTCTAGCACAGATACGCAGTATTTT. Residues: CASSLGLASSTDTQYF.